These T cell receptor beta chains were read from a single sample in a study of T cell responses to AZD1222 COVID-19 vaccine. Sequencing used immunoSEQ multiplex PCR; TCRdb keeps in-frame clones, though not all of them. The sample yields 200,000 or so clones, about 94% seen once. The specimen comprised peripheral blood, sampled 28 days after the second AZD1222 dose. These receptor sequences come from an adult who received the AZD1222 COVID-19 vaccine. The CDR3 runs from the conserved cysteine through the conserved F or W.

V gene | CDR3 protein
TRBV19 | CASSIVGRVETQYF
TRBV6-5 | CASSFSGGAADTQYF
TRBV30 | CAWSVPRRNTEAFF
TRBV5-1 | CASSLEPTVGEQYF
TRBV7-9 | CASSSQQGVAGYGYTF
TRBV6-6 | CASSYSTGRLGQPQHF
TRBV7-3 | CASSKEVGQATGELFF
TRBV2 | CASKGDYSGETQYF
TRBV29-1 | CSVEALGQGEQYF
TRBV20-1 | CSASGQVLVAQHF
TRBV29-1 | CSVEVGEGTDTQYF
TRBV25-1 | CASSDRYTEAFF
TRBV7-2 | CASSLRAYNEQFF
TRBV5-6 | CASSLNLRPGYGYTF
TRBV27 | CASWTNYGYTF
TRBV5-5 | CASSSRTATSTNEKLFF
TRBV18 | CASSEPSTDTQYF
TRBV5-1 | CASSLGGTVEYGYTF
TRBV7-2 | CASSPTRTDYEQYF
TRBV6-2/TRBV6-3 | CASSSPSQQVGQPQHF
TRBV5-1 | CASSLAIDTDTQYF
TRBV11-1 | CASSLTDRAGTYEQYF
TRBV5-1 | CASSQGTAKNIQYF
TRBV7-9 | CASSLLGDGYGYTF
TRBV9 | CASSSKDGGSGYTF
TRBV28 | CASSPHSGSSYEQYF
TRBV7-9 | CASTPWKNTEAFF
TRBV30 | CAWSVRGVYNEKLFF
TRBV28 | CASSLTAGGGSTGELFF
TRBV6-1 | CASSEAGTSTIYF
TRBV27 | CASSLVGGYEQYF
TRBV3-1/TRBV3-2 | CASSQVTAGEQFF
TRBV10-3 | CAISEGGLSDEQYF
TRBV9 | CASSVEGEGVTGELFF
TRBV28 | CASSTGISSGNTIYF
TRBV28 | CASSLTHEQYF
TRBV7-2 | CASSWGRGVQETQYF
TRBV3-1/TRBV3-2 | CASSPGGSTEAFF
TRBV19 | CASSLYRPGAGTEAFF
TRBV7-2 | CASSSSGGLYGYTF
TRBV2 | CASSLYEQYF
TRBV7-2 | CASSLAGSPLHF
TRBV7-9 | CASSPKGPDTQYF
TRBV10-3 | CAIRTGQGNEQYF
TRBV12-3/TRBV12-4 | CASSLGGYTQYF
TRBV4-1 | CASSQYELVTGDYGYTF
TRBV14 | CASSHQRQTNSPLHF
TRBV19 | CASSIARQGRTGYTF
TRBV12-3/TRBV12-4 | CASSPGQVIQYF
TRBV4-1 | CASSQGTDSQFF
TRBV6-2/TRBV6-3 | CASSIGTAGYEKLFF
TRBV4-2 | CASSPPAGGATEAFF
TRBV7-6 | CASSLIRGRGSYNEQFF